These 8 T cell receptor beta chains were sequenced from one sample in a study of identical twins listed by TCRdb under 2016. The library was prepared using 5' RACE. Instrument on record: Illumina HiSeq 2000. Through fastp at Q25 and MiXCR, TCRdb rebuilt clones from the public reads, retaining in-frame beta chains. Rows with a matching CDR3 protein are joined into one entry that keeps the most common DNA and genes. The sample table shows hundreds of thousands of distinct CDR3 sequences, and around 8.6% are seen once. The ten largest clones represent 0.75% to 1% of the sample. The sample was also reused in another study, on yellow fever vaccine responses in identical twins.

Input material: PBMCs. These receptors were collected from a woman aged 18-35 years in good health.

The chain is built from TRBV20-1 and TRBJ2-7; TRBD2 matches 11 bases. The CDR3 runs to 15 residues. Germline lookup yields CDR1 DFQATT and CDR2 SNEGSKA (reference sequence). Trimming at V came to 1 base and at J to 2 bases, leaving 4 bases not matched to a gene. CDR3 residues: CSARVTSGNPYEQYF. Written as DNA, the CDR3 is TGCAGTGCTAGAGTGACTAGCGGGAATCCCTACGAGCAGTACTTC.

DNA for the CDR3: TGTGCCAGCAGTTCTAGAGGACTGGGGAATACGCAGTATTTT. Its translation is CASSSRGLGNTQYF. The chain combines TRBV12-3 or TRBV12-4 with TRBJ2-3; possibly TRBD2 for D (5 bases). V was cut by 4 bases and J by 7 bases, with 15 bases left in between. The CDR3 runs to 14 residues.

This clonotype has just a few counts. V gene TRBV7-9 combines with J gene TRBJ2-1; 9 bases match TRBD2. CDR1 SEHNR and CDR2 FQNEAQ come from the germline V gene (reference sequence). The CDR3 is made up of 16 amino acids. V trimming: 4 bases; J trimming: 2 bases; junction bases outside the gene matches: 6. The CDR3 DNA follows: TGTGCCAGCAGCTCCTTAGCGGGAGAGCCCTACAATGAGCAGTTCTTC. It is translated as CASSSLAGEPYNEQFF. Supplemented by reference TRBV7-9 and TRBJ2-1, the full variable domain reads DTGVSQNPRHKITKRGQNVTFRCDPISEHNRLYWYRQTLGQGPEFLTYFQNEAQLEKSRLLSDRFSAERPKGSFSTLEIQRTEQGDSAMYLCASSSLAGEPYNEQFFGPGTRLTVL.

This clonotype has only a few counts. J is TRBJ2-7 and V is TRBV4-2; TRBD2 aligns across 7 bases. CDR1 is LGHNA, CDR2 YNFKEQ, per germline. The CDR3 is 17 residues long. The V and J ends lost 2 bases and 0 bases, in that order; junction bases with no gene match: 10. The chain's CDR3 is CASSQSLGRGSSYEQYF. The CDR3, as DNA: TGTGCCAGCAGCCAAAGCCTAGGGCGGGGGAGCTCCTACGAGCAGTACTTC.

The rearrangement links TRBV12-3 or TRBV12-4 to TRBJ2-2; 8 bases agree with TRBD1. This CDR3 region has 14 residues. V gave up 6 bases and J gave up 4 bases; unmatched junction bases: 4. The CDR3 region is CASSETGGTGELFF. CDR3 sequence (DNA): TGTGCCAGCAGCGAAACAGGGGGCACCGGGGAGCTGTTTTTT.

This clonotype was found a few times. The V and J genes are TRBV6-1 and TRBJ2-1; the D is unclear. The CDR3 spans 16 residues. V gave up 3 bases and J gave up 1 base, with 13 bases separating them. Germline V lookup: CDR1 MNHNS, CDR2 SASEGT. DNA for the CDR3: TGTGCCAGCAGTGATTCCCCGGTCCCATCCTACAATGAGCAGTTCTTC. Protein product: CASSDSPVPSYNEQFF.

This chain connects TRBV28 to TRBJ2-7; 9 bases line up with TRBD1. V gave up 10 bases and J gave up 0 bases; unmatched junction bases: 7. Looked up from germline, CDR1 is MDHEN and CDR2 is SYDVKM. This CDR3 is built from 14 residues. The CDR3 loop is CAITGTGPSYEQYF. The CDR3 DNA follows: TGTGCCATCACCGGGACAGGGCCCTCCTACGAGCAGTACTTC.

There are a few counts of this clonotype. The rearrangement joins TRBV6-1 to TRBJ2-3, with D tentatively TRBD1 or TRBD2 (6 bases each). V lost 7 bases to trimming and J lost 5 bases, with 19 bases between them. Germline loops: CDR1 MNHNS, CDR2 SASEGT. The CDR3 consists of 15 residues. The CDR3 DNA reads as TGTGCCAGCACCCTCCTGTCGGGGGCCGGAGATACGCAGTATTTT. Its protein is CASTLLSGAGDTQYF.